This TCR beta chain was identified in a study of T cell responses to AZD1222 COVID-19 vaccine. Study-level results: An increase in Spike-specific TCR breadth and depth was observed after two AZD1222 doses. With dominance at 160-218 and 743-854, vaccine-associated CD4 TCRs spanned spike.

Measured with immunoSEQ multiplex PCR; TCRdb has only the in-frame clones, and not every one. The table records some 90,000 clones, about 88% of them present only once. As to this clone: Antigen specificity is unknown.

Germline values: CDR1 SGHVS, CDR2 FQNEAQ. This CDR3 spans 15 amino acids. The ends were cut back, 1 base at V and 2 bases at J, with 9 bases in the middle. The source material was peripheral blood, sampled on day 0 of AZD1222 vaccination. The TCR was taken from an adult in good health. The chain employs TRBV7-8 and TRBJ1-3; perhaps TRBD1 as D (6 bases). The CDR3 region is CASSLVEGAGNTIYF. CDR3 nucleotide sequence: TGTGCCAGCAGCTTAGTTGAGGGGGCTGGAAACACCATATATTTT.